These T cell receptor beta chains were read from a single sample in a study of shared clonotypes between healthy human individuals. The data were produced by immunoSEQ multiplex PCR, yet TCRdb's version contains in-frame clones alone and is incomplete. Of some 2 million clones listed, around 96% are singletons. The source material was naive CD8+ T cells sorted from blood. The receptors here all came from a young man in good health. The CDR3 runs from the conserved cysteine through the conserved F or W. The D gene is left open where the match is weak. Rows give clone size only sometimes, using once, few, many, or a class for an expanded clone.

d_gene | abundance | j_gene | v_gene | CDR3nt | CDR3aa
NA | once | TRBJ2-5 | TRBV29-1 | TGCAGCGTCGAGGGGGACACATATTACCAAGAGACCCAGTACTTC | CSVEGDTYYQETQYF
TRBD1 | NA | TRBJ1-1 | TRBV29-1 | TGCAGCGTCCAAGGACAGGGCGGAGGGACTGAAGCTTTCTTT | CSVQGQGGGTEAFF
TRBD1 | NA | TRBJ2-7 | TRBV27 | TGTGCCAGCAGTCCAAGTCCGGGACAGGGAAGCTACGAGCAGTACTTC | CASSPSPGQGSYEQYF
TRBD1 | NA | TRBJ1-1 | TRBV14 | TGTGCCAGCAGCCGTACAGGGGGCTCTCGAGCTTTCTTT | CASSRTGGSRAFF
TRBD1 | NA | TRBJ1-4 | TRBV2 | TGTGCCAGCAGTGAGTTTACAGGGGATGAAAAACTGTTTTTT | CASSEFTGDEKLFF
NA | NA | TRBJ1-1 | TRBV4-1 | TGCGCCAGCAGCCAATATGAAAACACTGAAGCTTTCTTT | CASSQYENTEAFF
NA | NA | TRBJ1-1 | TRBV5-4 | TGTGCCAGCAGTCCCCAGGATATGAACACTGAAGCTTTCTTT | CASSPQDMNTEAFF
TRBD1 | NA | TRBJ2-7 | TRBV28 | TGTGCCAGCCATAGACAGGGATTGAGCTACGAGCAGTACTTC | CASHRQGLSYEQYF
NA | NA | TRBJ2-7 | TRBV4-1 | TGCGCCAGCAGCCAACAGGGATCCTACGAGCAGTACTTC | CASSQQGSYEQYF
TRBD1 | NA | TRBJ2-7 | TRBV27 | TGTGCCAGTGGACAGGGGACCTACGAGCAGTACTTC | CASGQGTYEQYF
TRBD1 | NA | TRBJ2-1 | TRBV4-1 | TGCGCCAGCAGCCACACACCCCCCGGGACAGGGATCTACAATGAGCAGTTCTTC | CASSHTPPGTGIYNEQFF
NA | NA | TRBJ1-6 | TRBV7-8 | TGTGCCAGCAGCTCGCAGGAGACGAATTCACCCCTCCACTTT | CASSSQETNSPLHF
NA | NA | TRBJ2-7 | TRBV27 | TGTGCCAGCAGTATACGGGCAAGCTACGAGCAGTACTTC | CASSIRASYEQYF
NA | NA | TRBJ2-3 | TRBV4-1 | TGCGCCAGCAGCTACCTGCAGGGTACAGATACGCAGTATTTT | CASSYLQGTDTQYF
NA | NA | TRBJ1-1 | TRBV12-5 | TGTGCTAGTGGTTTCGGGTCGGGATCCGAAGCTTTCTTT | CASGFGSGSEAFF
TRBD2 | NA | TRBJ2-3 | TRBV5-4 | TGTGCCAGCAGGGGGACTAGCGGAGGAATCCCAGATACGCAGTATTTT | CASRGTSGGIPDTQYF
TRBD2 | NA | TRBJ2-1 | TRBV2 | TGTGCCAGCAGTGAGGGACTAGCGGGGATGCAGTTCTTC | CASSEGLAGMQFF
NA | NA | TRBJ2-4 | TRBV7-9 | TGTGCCAGCAGCCCCAGGCCCAATAGTGAAGGAAACATTCAGTACTTC | CASSPRPNSEGNIQYF
NA | NA | TRBJ2-7 | TRBV9 | TGTGCCAGCAGCCCGGACAGTCCCTACGAGCAGTACTTC | CASSPDSPYEQYF
TRBD2 | NA | TRBJ2-7 | TRBV6-1 | TGTGCCGGCAGTGAAGCAGCGGGGTGGATATACGAGCAGTACTTC | CAGSEAAGWIYEQYF
NA | NA | TRBJ2-1 | TRBV15 | TGTGCCACCAGCAGAGATGGAAGCGGCAATGAGCAGTTCTTC | CATSRDGSGNEQFF
TRBD2 | NA | TRBJ2-3 | TRBV7-2 | TGTGCCAGCAGCTTAGTAGTTGCGGGGGAGTCAGATACGCAGTATTTT | CASSLVVAGESDTQYF
NA | NA | TRBJ1-5 | TRBV13 | TGTGCCAGCAGCTTAGGCGCTGGTAGCAATCAGCCCCAGCATTTT | CASSLGAGSNQPQHF
NA | NA | TRBJ2-2 | TRBV5-1 | TGCGCCAGCAGCTTGGAAGGGGTAGGCACCGGGGAGCTGTTTTTT | CASSLEGVGTGELFF
NA | NA | TRBJ2-7 | TRBV6-1 | TGTGCCAGCAGTGAAGCCAGGTTCTACGAGCAGTACTTC | CASSEARFYEQYF
NA | NA | TRBJ2-7 | TRBV19 | TGTGCCAGTAGAGAGACAGGCTCCCCCTACGAGCAGTACTTC | CASRETGSPYEQYF
TRBD1 | NA | TRBJ2-7 | TRBV7-9 | TGTGCCAGCAGCCCGGGCCCAGGACAGGGGATTTCCTACGAGCAGTACTTC | CASSPGPGQGISYEQYF
NA | NA | TRBJ1-4 | TRBV29-1 | TGCAGCGTAACCCCAGGGGATAATGAAAAACTGTTTTTT | CSVTPGDNEKLFF
NA | NA | TRBJ1-1 | TRBV13 | TGTGCCAGCAGCCGGGGACTTACTGGGGTGTTT | CASSRGLTGVF
TRBD1 | NA | TRBJ1-5 | TRBV7-9 | TGTGCCAGCAGTTACACAGGGGGCAATCAGCCCCAGCATTTT | CASSYTGGNQPQHF
NA | NA | TRBJ2-7 | TRBV29-1 | TGCAGCGTTAGGGGACTGGGGACGTCCACCTACGAGCAGTACTTC | CSVRGLGTSTYEQYF
NA | NA | TRBJ2-1 | TRBV2 | TGTGCCAGCAGTCCGACGGGGGGCGGGGAGCAGTTCTTC | CASSPTGGGEQFF
NA | NA | TRBJ1-4 | TRBV2 | TGTGCCAGCAGTGATGCGGGTGGCGAAAAACTGTTTTTT | CASSDAGGEKLFF
NA | NA | TRBJ2-3 | TRBV5-6 | TGTGCCAGTAAGACAGACACAGATACGCAGTATTTT | CASKTDTDTQYF
NA | NA | TRBJ1-2 | TRBV7-9 | TGTGCCAGCAGCTTCTCCGGGACGCTCGATTATGGCTACACCTTC | CASSFSGTLDYGYTF
NA | once | TRBJ2-1 | TRBV11-2 | TGTGCCAGCAGCTCAGAGCGGTGGCTAGAATACAATGAGCAGTTCTTC | CASSSERWLEYNEQFF
NA | NA | TRBJ1-2 | TRBV10-3 | TGTGCCATCAGTGACCCAGAGTTCATTCCCATGGGCTATGGCTACACCTTC | CAISDPEFIPMGYGYTF
TRBD2 | NA | TRBJ2-7 | TRBV5-4 | TGTGCCAGCAGCGCGGGACTAGCGGGAGCATCCTACGAGCAGTACTTC | CASSAGLAGASYEQYF
TRBD1 | few | TRBJ1-1 | TRBV5-6 | TGTGCCAGCAGCTTCGGGACAGTCACTGAAGCTTTCTTT | CASSFGTVTEAFF
NA | NA | TRBJ2-7 | TRBV13 | TGTGCCAGCAGCTTAGGCCGTGGGGACTCCTACGAGCAGTACTTC | CASSLGRGDSYEQYF
NA | NA | TRBJ2-5 | TRBV2 | TGTGCCAGCTACTATGTCAGCCAAGAGACCCAGTACTTC | CASYYVSQETQYF
NA | NA | TRBJ2-3 | TRBV15 | TGTGCCACCAGCAGCCTTCTTACCGATACGCAGTATTTT | CATSSLLTDTQYF
TRBD1 | NA | TRBJ1-5 | TRBV7-2 | TGTGCCAGCAGCCCCCAGGGGGACCAGCCCCAGCATTTT | CASSPQGDQPQHF
TRBD2 | NA | TRBJ2-7 | TRBV9 | TGTGCCAGCAGCGAGGGAGGGCTAGCGTACGAGCAGTACTTC | CASSEGGLAYEQYF
TRBD2 | NA | TRBJ2-1 | TRBV15 | TGTGCCACCAGCAGAGGACCAGCGGGAGGCAATGAGCAGTTCTTC | CATSRGPAGGNEQFF
NA | once | TRBJ2-7 | TRBV30 | TGTGCCTGGAGTGTAACCGGACTGGGCCACGAGCAGTACTTC | CAWSVTGLGHEQYF
NA | NA | TRBJ1-5 | TRBV27 | TGTGCCAGCACCGTGACCCCAGGGAATCAGCCCCAGCATTTT | CASTVTPGNQPQHF
NA | NA | TRBJ2-6 | TRBV19 | TGTGCCAGTAGTCTCCCCGACACTGGGGCCAACGTCCTGACTTTC | CASSLPDTGANVLTF